This T cell receptor beta chain was documented in a study of Graves' ophthalmopathy and Graves' hyperthyroidism. General study results and limits: Most thyroid-expanded clonotypes exceeding 0.001 frequency were also found in blood. As the model predicted ophthalmopathy progression, it achieved a sensitivity of 70% to 71% and a specificity of around 72%.

RNA transcripts yielded amplified TCR beta CDR3 regions. HTBI primers were used in a first-round RT-PCR, which preceded a second-round multiplex PCR. A single record per CDR3 protein comes from TCRdb applying MiXCR to the multiplex PCR reads. The sample comprises around 660,000 distinct CDR3 sequences, roughly 41% of which are singletons, and more than 2.5% rests with the top ten. This clonotype came up a few times. What it binds is not known. Trimming took 5 bases from V and 2 from J; bases not matched to a gene: 13. CDR3 length: 19 amino acids. Germline V gene sequence: CDR1 MGHDK, CDR2 SYGVNS. Diagnostic conclusions were grounded in clinical symptoms, serum thyroxine, TRAb, thyroid ultrasound and orbital computed tomography.

Sequencing input: peripheral blood. The TCR originated in an adult man with Graves' ophthalmopathy. The gene calls are TRBV25-1 and TRBJ2-7, with TRBD2 matching over 15 bases. The CDR3 DNA reads TGTGCCAGCAGTTTTCGGACTAGCGGGAGGGCCTTGGGCCCCTACGAGCAGTACTTC. Protein sequence: CASSFRTSGRALGPYEQYF.